This TCR beta chain was retrieved from a study of PD-1 blockade in classical Hodgkin lymphoma. Regarding time point: cycle 4 day 1 (C4D1), after less than 7 weeks of nivolumab. Every patient relapsed after autologous stem cell transplantation, and brentuximab vedotin exposure varied. Best responses included complete response and partial response; otherwise, the best response was progressive disease. This CDR3 comprises 16 residues. As for this clone: Its antigen remains unknown.

The protocol was immunoSEQ multiplex PCR, while the TCRdb copy is restricted to in-frame clones and leaves out a portion. Of about 21,000 clones in the sample, roughly 77% are singletons; the top ten hold approximately 22%. Whole-study results and caveats: By C4D1, CD4+ diversity increased significantly, especially in complete responders. The causes of the repertoire differences, possibly disease activity or prior therapy, remain undefined.

The V and J genes are TRBV21-1 and TRBJ1-5. TRBV21-1 is a pseudogene. The source material was peripheral blood mononuclear cells (PBMCs), sampled before the fourth cycle of nivolumab. This TCR came from a human donor with classical Hodgkin lymphoma. CDR3 coding DNA: TGTGCCAGCAGCGCGTTCAAATCCGATAGCAATCAGCCCCAGCATTTT. Translation gives CASSAFKSDSNQPQHF.